The 25 T cell receptor beta chains in this list originate from one sample, sequenced in a study of T cells after yellow fever vaccination. A single record per CDR3 protein comes from TCRdb applying MiXCR to the 5' RACE reads. The table shows about 45,000 distinct CDR3 sequences, with roughly 7% occurring only once. The sequencing used CD8+ T cells not binding an NS4B(214-222) dextramer, sorted from PBMCs, collected 45 days after the yellow fever booster vaccination. Receptor source: a man aged 30-40 years who received the YFV17D yellow fever vaccine.

This clonotype has at least ten counts. This sequence joins TRBV11-1 and TRBJ2-1; D is undetermined. V was shortened by 4 bases and J by 0 bases, with 10 bases between the two germline ends. This CDR3 is 15 amino acids long. In germline, CDR1 is SGHAT, CDR2 FQDESV (reference sequence). DNA of the CDR3: TGTGCCAGCAGCTCAAGGGTACCCTCCTACAATGAGCAGTTCTTC. Its translation: CASSSRVPSYNEQFF. Variable domain in full (rest from reference TRBV11-1 and TRBJ2-1): EAEVAQSPRYKITEKSQAVAFWCDPISGHATLYWYRQILGQGPELLVQFQDESVVDDSQLPKDRFSAERLKGVDSTLKIQPAELGDSAMYLCASSSRVPSYNEQFFGPGTRLTVL.

This clonotype was observed many times. The rearrangement uses TRBV3-1 and TRBJ2-1; unclear D gene. Germline loops: CDR1 LGHDT, CDR2 YNNKEL (reference sequence). The CDR3 contains 14 residues. The V end lost 10 bases, the J end lost 0 bases, and 13 bases lay between the germline ends. The CDR3 nucleotides read TGTGCCACCAAGGAGTCGGGCTCCTACAATGAGCAGTTCTTC. It encodes CATKESGSYNEQFF.

This clonotype has just a few counts. This sequence joins TRBV10-3 and TRBJ1-1; D not resolved. The CDR3 loop spans 14 amino acids. Between the trimmed V and J ends, which lost 6 bases and 5 bases, there was a span of 16 bases. Germline loops: CDR1 ENHRY, CDR2 SYGVKD. In DNA, the CDR3 is TGTGCCATCAGACCGACTCCGCTGGGGACTGAAGCTTTCTTT. Translation: CAIRPTPLGTEAFF.

This clonotype has ten or more counts. The chain uses TRBV2 and TRBJ1-6; 9 bases match TRBD1. Trimming cost V 11 bases and J 10 bases; bases outside gene matches: 6. This CDR3 region has 12 residues. CDR1 and CDR2 (germline): SNHLY, FYNNEI. The CDR3 loop reads CAGGDRVSPLHF. The DNA for the CDR3 is TGTGCCGGAGGGGACAGGGTATCACCCCTCCACTTT. Full variable domain (remainder filled in from reference TRBV2 and TRBJ1-6): EPEVTQTPSHQVTQMGQEVILRCVPISNHLYFYWYRQILGQKVEFLVSFYNNEISEKSEIFDDQFSVERPDGSNFTLKIRSTKLEDSAMYFCAGGDRVSPLHFGNGTRLTVT.

This clonotype was seen at least ten times. The genes are TRBV20-1 and TRBJ2-3; 10 bases map to TRBD2. The germline V gene encodes CDR1 DFQATT and CDR2 SNEGSKA (reference sequence). V lost 6 bases and J lost 3; bases outside the gene matches: 9. This CDR3 region has 15 residues. The chain's CDR3 is CSATQLAGRTDTQYF. The CDR3 nucleotides read TGCAGTGCCACACAACTAGCGGGACGAACAGATACGCAGTATTTT.

This chain uses TRBV6-1 with TRBJ2-3; 7 positions agree with TRBD2. This CDR3 contains 15 residues. Germline assignment: CDR1 MNHNS and CDR2 SASEGT. Unmatched junction bases numbered 7, after V lost 7 bases and J lost 0 bases. The CDR3 bases are TGTGCCAGCACCCAGCGGGACGCTAGCACAGATACGCAGTATTTT. It translates to CASTQRDASTDTQYF.

This clonotype appeared a few times. The rearrangement joins TRBV5-5 to TRBJ2-7, with TRBD2 matching 11 bases. V gave up 2 bases and J gave up 1 base; unmatched junction bases: 8. This CDR3 comprises 17 residues. Germline CDR1 is SGHKS and CDR2 is YYEKEE (reference sequence). In DNA, the CDR3 is TGTGCCAGCAGCTTCTCGTCGACTAGCGGGATGTCCTACGAGCAGTACTTC. Amino acid sequence: CASSFSSTSGMSYEQYF. Looking up the rest from reference TRBV5-5 and TRBJ2-7 gives the full variable domain: DAGVTQSPTHLIKTRGQQVTLRCSPISGHKSVSWYQQVLGQGPQFIFQYYEKEERGRGNFPDRFSARQFPNYSSELNVNALLLGDSALYLCASSFSSTSGMSYEQYFGPGTRLTVT.

This clonotype has a count of ten or more. The CDR3 loop is CASSQESDRAVTGDIQYF. The CDR3 bases are TGTGCCAGCAGCCAAGAGAGTGATAGAGCCGTAACGGGGGACATTCAGTACTTC. V is TRBV4-2 and J is TRBJ2-4, with D perhaps matching TRBD2 (6 bases). The CDR3 runs to 18 residues. Per the germline V gene, CDR1 is LGHNA and CDR2 is YNFKEQ. Trimming left V 0 bases short and J 8 bases short, with 23 bases between.

This clonotype was picked up many times. The V and J genes are TRBV12-3 or TRBV12-4 and TRBJ1-2; D ambiguous. This CDR3 is built from 12 residues. Trimming left V 1 base short and J 8 bases short, with 8 bases between. CDR3 in DNA: TGTGCCAGCAGTTTAGGGCTGGGAGGCTACACCTTC. Protein product: CASSLGLGGYTF.

This clonotype occurred many times. V and J are TRBV3-1 and TRBJ2-4; D may be TRBD1 (6 bases). Germline V CDR1 and CDR2: LGHDT, YNNKEL (reference sequence). The CDR3 contains 17 residues. V was cut by 0 bases and J by 3 bases, with 15 bases left in between. The DNA of the CDR3 is TGTGCCAGCAGCCAAGATCGAGATGCGGACAGCAAAAACATTCAGTACTTC. Translating gives CASSQDRDADSKNIQYF.

This clonotype was observed many times. The rearrangement joins TRBV6-2 or TRBV6-3 to TRBJ2-7; D call uncertain. V was pared by 6 bases and J by 6 bases, with 24 bases between. Germline CDR1 and CDR2: MNHEY and SVGEGT. CDR3 length: 16 amino acids. CDR3 DNA sequence: TGTGCCAGCAGCCCCCCGCCCGGATACCTAACCGGCGAGCAGTACTTC. As protein: CASSPPPGYLTGEQYF.

This clonotype was detected many times. The J gene is TRBJ2-3, the V gene TRBV6-1; 11 nucleotides line up with TRBD2. This CDR3 has 15 residues. With 7 bases clipped from V and 5 bases from J, the junction kept 8 bases outside the gene matches. CDR1 and CDR2 from the germline V gene are MNHNS and SASEGT. CDR3 nucleotides: TGTGCCAGCACCCATCAAGGACTAGCGGGAGATACGCAGTATTTT. Its protein is CASTHQGLAGDTQYF.

This clonotype was observed many times. This chain connects TRBV7-9 to TRBJ2-5; TRBD2 matches 10 bases. Germline CDR1 SEHNR, CDR2 FQNEAQ (reference sequence). The CDR3 has 17 amino acids. V gave up 5 bases and J gave up 0 bases; unmatched junction bases: 9. The CDR3 reads CASSRGTSDWYQETQYF. As DNA, the CDR3 is TGTGCCAGCAGCCGCGGGACTAGCGACTGGTACCAAGAGACCCAGTACTTC. Using reference TRBV7-9 and TRBJ2-5 for the parts outside the CDR3, the full variable domain is DTGVSQNPRHKITKRGQNVTFRCDPISEHNRLYWYRQTLGQGPEFLTYFQNEAQLEKSRLLSDRFSAERPKGSFSTLEIQRTEQGDSAMYLCASSRGTSDWYQETQYFGPGTRLLVL.

In this sample, this clonotype turned up a few times. This chain uses TRBV28 with TRBJ2-5; 8 bases are shared with TRBD1. The trim removed 10 bases at V and 4 bases at J, leaving 14 bases unmatched. This CDR3 is built from 15 residues. Germline CDR1 reads MDHEN; CDR2 reads SYDVKM. The CDR3 loop reads CATQFDGQGVETQYF. CDR3 sequence (DNA): TGTGCCACCCAGTTTGATGGACAGGGCGTAGAGACCCAGTACTTC. The variable domain in full, completed from reference TRBV28 and TRBJ2-5, reads DVKVTQSSRYLVKRTGEKVFLECVQDMDHENMFWYRQDPGLGLRLIYFSYDVKMKEKGDIPEGYSVSREKKERFSLILESASTNQTSMYLCATQFDGQGVETQYFGPGTRLLVL.

This clonotype was seen ten or more times. J is TRBJ2-7 and V is TRBV5-6, with TRBD2 matching 11 bases. The CDR3 runs to 17 residues. CDR1 SGHDT and CDR2 YYEEEE come from the germline V gene. Trimming cost V 4 bases and J 2 bases; bases outside gene matches: 11. The CDR3 is CASSPEDLAGGAYEQYF. CDR3 sequence (DNA): TGTGCCAGCAGCCCAGAAGATCTAGCGGGAGGCGCCTACGAGCAGTACTTC.

V and J are TRBV20-1 and TRBJ2-2; a weak D match, TRBD1 (6 bases). This CDR3 spans 16 amino acids. CDR1 and CDR2 (germline): DFQATT, SNEGSKA (reference sequence). V was cut by 0 bases and J by 7 bases, with 18 bases left in between. The CDR3 DNA reads as TGCAGTGCTAGAGAGGGGGCAGGGGCAGGATTCGGGGAGCTGTTTTTT. Protein sequence: CSAREGAGAGFGELFF.

The table lists this clonotype with many counts. This chain uses TRBV4-1 with TRBJ2-5, with D maybe TRBD2 (7 bases). V was trimmed by 1 base and J by 7 bases, leaving 25 bases between them. There are 18 residues in the CDR3. The germline CDR1 and CDR2 sequences are MGHRA and YSYEKL. The CDR3: CASSQVRRGGSPMGTQYF. Written as DNA, the CDR3 is TGCGCCAGCAGCCAAGTTCGAAGGGGGGGATCCCCCATGGGGACCCAGTACTTC.

This clonotype showed up many times. The chain employs TRBV21-1 and TRBJ2-2; no DNA check was done on the table's D call, TRBD1. TRBV21-1 counts as a pseudogene. The CDR3 runs 16 residues. CDR3 loop: CASSKRGQGWTGELFF. CDR3 DNA sequence: TGTGCCAGCAGCAAAAGAGGACAGGGTTGGACCGGGGAGCTGTTTTTT.

This clonotype has ten or more counts. This rearrangement joins TRBV6-5 to TRBJ2-7; 9 bases align to TRBD1. Germline V gene lookup returns CDR1 MNHEY and CDR2 SVGAGI. After removal of 0 bases from V and 4 bases from J, the junction contained 7 bases not matched to a gene. This CDR3 is 16 amino acids long. CDR3 amino acids: CASSYSVDRGFYEQYF. The CDR3, as DNA: TGTGCCAGCAGTTACTCGGTGGACAGGGGATTTTACGAGCAGTACTTC.

The chain is built from TRBV4-2 and TRBJ2-1, with D possibly being TRBD1 (5 bases). V gave up 0 bases and J gave up 8 bases, with 17 bases separating them. CDR1 is LGHNA, CDR2 YNFKEQ, per germline. The CDR3 extends over 16 amino acids. The chain's CDR3 is CASSQDLWGTLDEQFF. The DNA of the CDR3 is TGTGCCAGCAGCCAAGATCTTTGGGGCACCCTCGATGAGCAGTTCTTC.

This clonotype was recorded many times. V is TRBV29-1 and J is TRBJ2-3; the D gene is possibly TRBD1 (5 bases). The CDR3 loop spans 10 amino acids. Germline V CDR1 and CDR2: SQVTM, ANQGSEA. This CDR3 reads CAVGADTQYF. The CDR3 DNA reads as TGCGCAGTTGGGGCTGATACGCAGTATTTT.

This clonotype occurred many times. The chain couples TRBV9 to TRBJ2-1; TRBD2 matches at 7 bases. This CDR3 has 14 residues. Looked up from germline, CDR1 is SGDLS and CDR2 is YYNGEE. V lost 0 bases and J lost 7; bases outside the gene matches: 4. The CDR3 loop reads CASSVAGGENEQFF. The CDR3 DNA reads as TGTGCCAGCAGCGTAGCGGGAGGAGAGAATGAGCAGTTCTTC.

This clonotype came up a few times. V gene TRBV27 combines with J gene TRBJ2-7, with a tentative D call TRBD2 (6 bases). The germline gives CDR1 MNHEY, CDR2 SMNVEV (reference sequence). The V gene lost 2 bases and the J gene lost 1 base, with 15 bases spanning the gap. This CDR3 contains 16 residues. Here the CDR3 reads CASSLVSGTPSYEQYF. The CDR3 DNA is TGTGCCAGCAGTTTAGTGTCAGGGACTCCTTCCTACGAGCAGTACTTC.

There are many counts of this clonotype. CDR3 in amino acids: CASSPAYEQYF. Here the CDR3 DNA reads TGTGCCAGCTCACCTGCCTACGAGCAGTACTTC. J is TRBJ2-7 and V is TRBV18; D is ambiguous. The germline V gene encodes CDR1 KGHSH and CDR2 LQKENI. V was pared by 3 bases and J by 2 bases, with 2 bases between. The CDR3 spans 11 residues.

This clonotype has at least ten counts. The rearrangement links TRBV20-1 to TRBJ2-7; D tentatively reads TRBD1 or TRBD2 (5 bases each). Trimming stripped 3 bases from V and 6 bases from J, with 12 bases between. This CDR3 spans 12 amino acids. CDR1 is DFQATT, CDR2 SNEGSKA, per germline (reference sequence). The CDR3: CSAREGEREQYF. DNA for the CDR3: TGCAGTGCTAGGGAAGGGGAGCGCGAGCAGTACTTC.